Here is one T cell receptor beta chain with its context. Here immunoSEQ multiplex PCR was the method, and the copy in TCRdb shows in-frame clones only, minus some. The sample shows approximately 100,000 clones, about 85% of them seen only once. The data derive from a study of blood T cell repertoires in COVID-19. Trimming cost V 5 bases and J 3 bases, with 14 bases left between them. Germline CDR1 and CDR2: LNHDA and SQIVND (reference sequence). CDR3 length: 15 residues. The chain employs TRBV19 and TRBJ1-5, with D maybe TRBD1 (5 bases). The sequenced material came from peripheral blood. The clonotype comes from a human donor in a cohort sampled during active COVID-19. The CDR3 nucleotides are TGTGCCAGTAGTTTGGCAGGGCCGAACAATCAGCCCCAGCATTTT. Encoded protein: CASSLAGPNNQPQHF.